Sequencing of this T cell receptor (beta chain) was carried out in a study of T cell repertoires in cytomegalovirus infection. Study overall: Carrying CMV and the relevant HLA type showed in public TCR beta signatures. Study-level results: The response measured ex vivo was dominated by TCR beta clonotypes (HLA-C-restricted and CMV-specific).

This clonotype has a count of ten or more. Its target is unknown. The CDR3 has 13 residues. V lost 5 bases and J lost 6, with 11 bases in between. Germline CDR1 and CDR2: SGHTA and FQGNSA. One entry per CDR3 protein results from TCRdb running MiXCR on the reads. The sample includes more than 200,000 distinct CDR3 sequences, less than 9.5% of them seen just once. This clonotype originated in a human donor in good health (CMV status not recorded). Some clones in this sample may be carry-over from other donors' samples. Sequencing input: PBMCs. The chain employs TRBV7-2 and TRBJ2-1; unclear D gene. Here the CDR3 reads CASSPGPTNEQFF. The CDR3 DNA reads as TGTGCCAGCAGCCCCGGACCGACCAATGAGCAGTTCTTC.